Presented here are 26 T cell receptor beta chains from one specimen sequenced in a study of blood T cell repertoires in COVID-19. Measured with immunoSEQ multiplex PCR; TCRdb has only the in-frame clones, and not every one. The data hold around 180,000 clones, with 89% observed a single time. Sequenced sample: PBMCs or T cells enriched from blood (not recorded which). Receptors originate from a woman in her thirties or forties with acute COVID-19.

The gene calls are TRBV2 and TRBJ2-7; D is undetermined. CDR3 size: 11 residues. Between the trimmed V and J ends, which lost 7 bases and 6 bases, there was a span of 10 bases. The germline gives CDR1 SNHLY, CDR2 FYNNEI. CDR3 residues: CASNPPGEQYF. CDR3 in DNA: TGTGCCAGCAACCCCCCGGGCGAGCAGTACTTC.

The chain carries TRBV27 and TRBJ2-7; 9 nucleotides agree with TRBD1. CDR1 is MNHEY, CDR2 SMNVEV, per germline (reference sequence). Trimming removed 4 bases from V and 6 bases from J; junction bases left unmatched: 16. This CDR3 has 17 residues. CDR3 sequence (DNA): TGTGCCAGCAGTTCCAGGGTACTGGGACAGGGTCTCGGCGAGCAGTACTTC. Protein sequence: CASSSRVLGQGLGEQYF.

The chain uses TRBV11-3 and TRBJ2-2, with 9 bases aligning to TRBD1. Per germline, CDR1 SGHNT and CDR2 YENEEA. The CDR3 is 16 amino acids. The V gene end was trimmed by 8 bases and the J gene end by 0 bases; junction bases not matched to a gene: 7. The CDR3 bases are TGTGCCAGCTCCGGACAGGGGACTTCGAACACCGGGGAGCTGTTTTTT. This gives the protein CASSGQGTSNTGELFF.

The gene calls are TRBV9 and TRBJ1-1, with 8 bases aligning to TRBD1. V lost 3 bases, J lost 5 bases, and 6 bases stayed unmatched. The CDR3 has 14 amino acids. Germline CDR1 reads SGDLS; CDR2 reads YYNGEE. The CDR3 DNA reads TGTGCCAGCAGCGCAACCGACAGGGGTACTGAAGCTTTCTTT. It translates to CASSATDRGTEAFF.

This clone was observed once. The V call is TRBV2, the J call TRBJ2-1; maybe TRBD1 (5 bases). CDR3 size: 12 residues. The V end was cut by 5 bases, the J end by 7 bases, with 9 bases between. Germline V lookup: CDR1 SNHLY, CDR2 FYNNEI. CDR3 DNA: TGTGCCAGCAGTTCTCAGGGAAATGAGCAGTTCTTC. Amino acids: CASSSQGNEQFF.

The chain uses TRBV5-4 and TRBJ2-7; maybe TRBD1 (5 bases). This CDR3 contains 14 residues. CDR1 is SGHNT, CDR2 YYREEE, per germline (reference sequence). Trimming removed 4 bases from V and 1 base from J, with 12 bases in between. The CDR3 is CASSQFQGSYEQYF. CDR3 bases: TGTGCCAGCAGCCAGTTTCAGGGTTCCTACGAGCAGTACTTC. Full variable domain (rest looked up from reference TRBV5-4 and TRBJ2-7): ETGVTQSPTHLIKTRGQQVTLRCSSQSGHNTVSWYQQALGQGPQFIFQYYREEENGRGNFPPRFSGLQFPNYSSELNVNALELDDSALYLCASSQFQGSYEQYFGPGTRLTVT.

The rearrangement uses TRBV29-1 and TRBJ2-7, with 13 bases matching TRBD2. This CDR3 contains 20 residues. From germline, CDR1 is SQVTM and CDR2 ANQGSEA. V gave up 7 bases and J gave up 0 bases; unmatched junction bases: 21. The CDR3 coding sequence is TGCAGCGCCCGGACTAGCGGGGGCCCGGATAAAAACCTTGCCTCCTACGAGCAGTACTTC. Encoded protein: CSARTSGGPDKNLASYEQYF.

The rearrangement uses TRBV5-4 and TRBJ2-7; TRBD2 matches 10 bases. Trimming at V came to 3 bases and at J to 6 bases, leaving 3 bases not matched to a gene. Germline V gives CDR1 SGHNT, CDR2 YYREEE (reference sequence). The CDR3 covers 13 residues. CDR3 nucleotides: TGTGCCAGCAGCTCTAGCGGGGGTCCCGAGCAGTACTTC. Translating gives CASSSSGGPEQYF.

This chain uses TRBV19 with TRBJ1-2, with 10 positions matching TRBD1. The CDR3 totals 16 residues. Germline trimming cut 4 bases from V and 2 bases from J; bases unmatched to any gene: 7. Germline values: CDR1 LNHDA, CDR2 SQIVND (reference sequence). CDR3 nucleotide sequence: TGTGCCAGTAGTAGAAGACAGGGGGCGGGCAACTATGGCTACACCTTC. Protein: CASSRRQGAGNYGYTF. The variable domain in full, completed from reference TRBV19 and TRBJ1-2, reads DGGITQSPKYLFRKEGQNVTLSCEQNLNHDAMYWYRQDPGQGLRLIYYSQIVNDFQKGDIAEGYSVSREKKESFPLTVTSAQKNPTAFYLCASSRRQGAGNYGYTFGSGTRLTVV.

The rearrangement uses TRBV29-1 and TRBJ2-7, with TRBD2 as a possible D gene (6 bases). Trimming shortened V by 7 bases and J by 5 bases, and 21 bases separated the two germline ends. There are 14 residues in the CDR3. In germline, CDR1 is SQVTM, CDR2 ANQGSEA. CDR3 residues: CSAKPRPGVHEQYF. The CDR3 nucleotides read TGCAGCGCGAAACCCCGGCCGGGGGTCCACGAGCAGTACTTC.

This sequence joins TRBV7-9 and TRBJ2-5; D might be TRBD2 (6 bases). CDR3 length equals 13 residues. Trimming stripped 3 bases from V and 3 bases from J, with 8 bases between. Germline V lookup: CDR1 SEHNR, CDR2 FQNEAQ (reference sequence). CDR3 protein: CASSFRGKETQYF. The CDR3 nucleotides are TGTGCCAGCAGCTTCCGGGGGAAAGAGACCCAGTACTTC.

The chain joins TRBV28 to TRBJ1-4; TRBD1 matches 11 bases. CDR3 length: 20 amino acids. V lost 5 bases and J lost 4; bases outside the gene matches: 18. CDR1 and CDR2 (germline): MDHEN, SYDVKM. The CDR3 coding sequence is TGTGCCAGCAGTCCCTCCGGGACAGGGGGGCCTGGTCGGGATAATGAAAAACTGTTTTTT. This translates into CASSPSGTGGPGRDNEKLFF. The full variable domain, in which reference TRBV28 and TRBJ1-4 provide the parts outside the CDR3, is DVKVTQSSRYLVKRTGEKVFLECVQDMDHENMFWYRQDPGLGLRLIYFSYDVKMKEKGDIPEGYSVSREKKERFSLILESASTNQTSMYLCASSPSGTGGPGRDNEKLFFGSGTQLSVL.

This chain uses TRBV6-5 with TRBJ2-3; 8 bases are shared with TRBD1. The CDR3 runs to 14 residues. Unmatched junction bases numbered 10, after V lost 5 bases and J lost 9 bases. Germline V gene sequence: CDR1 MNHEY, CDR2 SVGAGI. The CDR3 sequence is CASSPQGAGGTQYF. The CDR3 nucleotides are TGTGCCAGCAGTCCACAGGGTGCAGGGGGCACGCAGTATTTT.

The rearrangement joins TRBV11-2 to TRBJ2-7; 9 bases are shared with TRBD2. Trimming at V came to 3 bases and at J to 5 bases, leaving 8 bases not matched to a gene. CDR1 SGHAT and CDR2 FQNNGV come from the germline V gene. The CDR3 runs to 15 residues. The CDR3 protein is CASSLSGGRDHEQYF. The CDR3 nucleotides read TGTGCCAGCAGCTTGAGCGGGGGGCGTGATCACGAGCAGTACTTC.

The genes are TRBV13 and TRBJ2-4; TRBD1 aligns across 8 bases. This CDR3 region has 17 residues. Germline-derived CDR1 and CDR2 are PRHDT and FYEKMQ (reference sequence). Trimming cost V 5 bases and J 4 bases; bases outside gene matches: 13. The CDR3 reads CASSPDRGVPPKNIQYF. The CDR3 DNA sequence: TGTGCCAGCAGCCCCGACAGGGGAGTCCCCCCAAAAAACATTCAGTACTTC.

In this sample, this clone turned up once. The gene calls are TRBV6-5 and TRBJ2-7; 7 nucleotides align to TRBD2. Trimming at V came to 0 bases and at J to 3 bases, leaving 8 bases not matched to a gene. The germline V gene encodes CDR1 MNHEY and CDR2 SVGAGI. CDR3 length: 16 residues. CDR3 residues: CASSYSPGGSIYEQYF. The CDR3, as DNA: TGTGCCAGCAGTTACTCGCCGGGCGGGAGTATCTACGAGCAGTACTTC.

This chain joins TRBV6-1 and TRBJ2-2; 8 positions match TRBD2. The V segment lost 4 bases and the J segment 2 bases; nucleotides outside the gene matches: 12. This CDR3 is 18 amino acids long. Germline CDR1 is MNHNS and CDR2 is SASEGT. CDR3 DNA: TGTGCCAGCAGTGCGGTTGCGGGAGGATTTTCCAACACCGGGGAGCTGTTTTTT. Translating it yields CASSAVAGGFSNTGELFF.

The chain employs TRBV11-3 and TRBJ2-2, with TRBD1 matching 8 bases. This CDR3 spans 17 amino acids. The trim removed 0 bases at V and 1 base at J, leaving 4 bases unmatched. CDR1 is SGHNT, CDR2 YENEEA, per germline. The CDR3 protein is CASSLDLGTGNTGELFF. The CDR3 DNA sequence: TGTGCCAGCAGCTTAGATCTAGGGACAGGGAACACCGGGGAGCTGTTTTTT.

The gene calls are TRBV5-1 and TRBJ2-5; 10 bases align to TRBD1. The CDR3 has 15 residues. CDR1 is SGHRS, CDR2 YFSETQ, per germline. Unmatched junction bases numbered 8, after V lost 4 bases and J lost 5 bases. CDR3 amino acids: CASSNFRDRGETQYF. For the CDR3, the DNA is TGCGCCAGCAGCAACTTCCGGGACAGGGGCGAGACCCAGTACTTC.

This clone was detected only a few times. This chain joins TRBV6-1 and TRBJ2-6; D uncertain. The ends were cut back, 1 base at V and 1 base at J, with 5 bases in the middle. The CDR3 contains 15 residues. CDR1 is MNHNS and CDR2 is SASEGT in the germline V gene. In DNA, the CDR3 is TGTGCCAGCAGTGAAGGACTGTCTGGGGCCAACGTCCTGACTTTC. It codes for CASSEGLSGANVLTF.

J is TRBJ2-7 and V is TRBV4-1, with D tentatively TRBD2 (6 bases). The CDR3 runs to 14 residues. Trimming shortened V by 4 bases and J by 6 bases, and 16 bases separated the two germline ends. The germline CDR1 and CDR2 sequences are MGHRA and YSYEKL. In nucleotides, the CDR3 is TGCGCCAGCAGCCTCCGGGAGCAGGGTCTCGAGCAGTACTTC. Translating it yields CASSLREQGLEQYF.

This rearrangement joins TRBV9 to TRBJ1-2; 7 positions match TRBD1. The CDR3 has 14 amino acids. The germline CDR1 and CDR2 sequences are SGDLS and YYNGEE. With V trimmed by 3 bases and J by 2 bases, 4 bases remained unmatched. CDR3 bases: TGTGCCAGCAGCGCGGGACAGATCAACTATGGCTACACCTTC. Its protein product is CASSAGQINYGYTF.

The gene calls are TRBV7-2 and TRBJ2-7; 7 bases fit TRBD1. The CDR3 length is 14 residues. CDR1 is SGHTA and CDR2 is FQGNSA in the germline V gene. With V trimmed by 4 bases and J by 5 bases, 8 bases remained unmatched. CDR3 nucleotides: TGTGCCAGCAGCTCGAACAGACAGGGTGACGAGCAGTACTTC. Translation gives CASSSNRQGDEQYF.

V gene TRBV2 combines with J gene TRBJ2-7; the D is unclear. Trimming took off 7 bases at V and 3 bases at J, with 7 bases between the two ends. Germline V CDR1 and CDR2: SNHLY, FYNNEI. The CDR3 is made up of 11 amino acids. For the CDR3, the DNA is TGTGCCAGCACAGCGTACTACGAGCAGTACTTC. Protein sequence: CASTAYYEQYF.

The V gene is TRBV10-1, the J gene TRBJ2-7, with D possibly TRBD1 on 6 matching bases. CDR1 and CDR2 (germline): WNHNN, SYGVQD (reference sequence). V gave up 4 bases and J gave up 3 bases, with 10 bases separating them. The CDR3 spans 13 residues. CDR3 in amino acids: CASSGRGYYEQYF. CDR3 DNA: TGCGCCAGCAGTGGCAGGGGTTACTACGAGCAGTACTTC.

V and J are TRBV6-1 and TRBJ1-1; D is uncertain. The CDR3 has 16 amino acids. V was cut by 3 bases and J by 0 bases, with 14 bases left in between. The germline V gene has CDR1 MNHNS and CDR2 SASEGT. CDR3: CASSDTRPLMNTEAFF. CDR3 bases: TGTGCCAGCAGTGACACCCGGCCACTAATGAACACTGAAGCTTTCTTT.